This T cell receptor beta chain was recovered during a study of T cell repertoires in cytomegalovirus infection. Study-level information: CMV infection plus the matching HLA type was flagged by public TCR beta signatures. Whole-study findings and limits: The study found HLA-C-restricted CMV-specific TCR beta clonotypes dominating the ex vivo response. People with CMV and the relevant HLA were identified by cumulative public TCR beta family frequency.

V lost 2 bases, J lost 2 bases, and 4 bases stayed unmatched. The CDR3 has 16 amino acids. Germline V lookup: CDR1 SGHTA, CDR2 FQGNSA. This clonotype was picked up many times. Its antigen is unknown. Each CDR3 protein gets one entry after TCRdb re-called the reads with MiXCR. Of roughly 500,000 distinct CDR3 sequences in the sample, approximately 15% were seen once. V is TRBV7-2 and J is TRBJ2-5, with TRBD2 identical over 11 bases. Input material: CD8+ T cells from PBMCs. This TCR was sampled from a human donor in good health (CMV status not recorded). Some clones in this sample may be carry-over from other donors' samples. This CDR3 reads CASSLSSGGTQETQYF. Written as DNA, the CDR3 is TGTGCCAGCAGCTTATCTAGCGGGGGGACTCAAGAGACCCAGTACTTC.